This is a list of T cell receptor beta chains from one sample in a study of blood T cell repertoires in COVID-19. Sequenced by immunoSEQ multiplex PCR; TCRdb stores in-frame clones only, minus some. The sample consists of 50,000 to 70,000 clones, around 90% of them appearing once. The sample comprised peripheral blood. The receptor source for this set is a human donor with active COVID-19. The donor label of this sample is uncertain. Each CDR3 is given with its conserved first and last residue.

V	length	J	CDR3
TRBV3-1/TRBV3-2	14	TRBJ2-2	CASSQHGAGGELFF
TRBV27	13	TRBJ1-2	CASSLKGNYGYTF
TRBV27	13	TRBJ1-2	CASSSSGIYGYTF
TRBV19	16	TRBJ1-2	CASNTKRDMQNYGYTF
TRBV12-3/TRBV12-4	12	TRBJ1-2	CASSLVSYGYTF
TRBV11-2	15	TRBJ2-5	CASSLGASPKETQYF
TRBV18	16	TRBJ2-2	CASSPSTAGATGELFF
TRBV3-1/TRBV3-2	14	TRBJ1-4	CASSQGGGWEKLFF
TRBV11-2	15	TRBJ1-5	CASSLTGQGNQPQHF
TRBV27	14	TRBJ2-7	CASSLTQGPYEQYF
TRBV2	14	TRBJ1-2	CASSGVTGVYGYTF
TRBV28	15	TRBJ1-1	CASSFLQGGATEAFF
TRBV10-1	16	TRBJ2-7	CASSGPGQGASYEQYF
TRBV11-3	15	TRBJ2-3	CASSLVGGGTDTQYF
TRBV5-4	15	TRBJ2-1	CASSLALAGYNEQFF
TRBV5-1	16	TRBJ2-2	CASTRGGGANTGELFF
TRBV9	14	TRBJ2-2	CASSESVLSGELFF
TRBV12-3/TRBV12-4	13	TRBJ1-5	CASSLRGQQPQHF
TRBV7-2	17	TRBJ1-5	CASSLDYGGSGNQPQHF
TRBV6-5	13	TRBJ2-7	CASRTGLVYEQYF